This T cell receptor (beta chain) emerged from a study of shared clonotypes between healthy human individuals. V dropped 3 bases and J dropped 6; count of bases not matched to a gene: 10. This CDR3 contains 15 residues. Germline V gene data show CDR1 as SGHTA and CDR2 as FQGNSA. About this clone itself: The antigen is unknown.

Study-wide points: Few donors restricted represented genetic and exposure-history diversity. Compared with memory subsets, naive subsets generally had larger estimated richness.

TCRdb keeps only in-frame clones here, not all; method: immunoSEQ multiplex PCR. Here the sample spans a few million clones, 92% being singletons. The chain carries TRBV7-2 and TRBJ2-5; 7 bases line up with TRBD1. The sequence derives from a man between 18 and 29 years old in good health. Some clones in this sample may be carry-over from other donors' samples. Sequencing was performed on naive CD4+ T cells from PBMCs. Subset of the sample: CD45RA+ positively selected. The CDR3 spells CASSLTDRVEKTQYF. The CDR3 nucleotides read TGTGCCAGCAGCTTGACCGACAGGGTCGAAAAGACCCAGTACTTC.